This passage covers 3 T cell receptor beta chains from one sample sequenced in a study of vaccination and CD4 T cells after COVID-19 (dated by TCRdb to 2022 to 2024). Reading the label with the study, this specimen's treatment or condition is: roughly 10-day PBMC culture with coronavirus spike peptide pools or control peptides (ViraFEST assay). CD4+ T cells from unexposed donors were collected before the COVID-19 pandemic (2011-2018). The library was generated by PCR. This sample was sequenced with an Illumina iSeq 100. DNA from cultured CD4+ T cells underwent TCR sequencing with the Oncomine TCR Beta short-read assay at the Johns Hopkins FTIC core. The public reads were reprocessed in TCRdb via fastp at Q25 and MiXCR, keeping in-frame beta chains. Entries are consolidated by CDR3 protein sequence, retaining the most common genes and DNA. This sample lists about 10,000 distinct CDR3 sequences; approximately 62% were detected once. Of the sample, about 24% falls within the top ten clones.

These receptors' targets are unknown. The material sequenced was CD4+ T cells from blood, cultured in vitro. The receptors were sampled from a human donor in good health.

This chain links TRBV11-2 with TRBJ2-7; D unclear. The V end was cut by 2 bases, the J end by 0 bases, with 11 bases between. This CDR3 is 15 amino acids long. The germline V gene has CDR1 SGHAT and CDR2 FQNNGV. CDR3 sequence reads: CASSLILQSSYEQYF. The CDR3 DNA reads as TGTGCCAGCAGCTTAATTCTCCAGAGCTCCTACGAGCAGTACTTC. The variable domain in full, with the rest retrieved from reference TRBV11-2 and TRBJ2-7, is EAGVAQSPRYKIIEKRQSVAFWCNPISGHATLYWYQQILGQGPKLLIQFQNNGVVDDSQLPKDRFSAERLKGVDSTLKIQPAKLEDSAVYLCASSLILQSSYEQYFGPGTRLTVT.

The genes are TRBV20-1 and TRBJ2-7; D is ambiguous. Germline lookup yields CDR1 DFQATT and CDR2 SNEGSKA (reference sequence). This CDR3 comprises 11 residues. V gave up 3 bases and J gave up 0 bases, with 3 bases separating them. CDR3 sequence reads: CSASGSYEQYF. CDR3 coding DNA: TGCAGTGCTAGCGGCTCCTACGAGCAGTACTTC.

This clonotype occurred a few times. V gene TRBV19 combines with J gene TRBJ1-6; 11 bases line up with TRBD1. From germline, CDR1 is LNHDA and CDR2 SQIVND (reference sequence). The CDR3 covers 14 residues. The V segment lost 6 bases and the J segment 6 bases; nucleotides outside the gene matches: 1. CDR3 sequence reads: CASSGTGGNSPLHF. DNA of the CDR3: TGTGCCAGTAGCGGGACAGGGGGTAATTCACCCCTCCACTTT.